The table lists the clone carrying this T cell receptor delta chain with a few counts. Its specificity is unknown. Trimming removed 5 bases from V and 1 base from J; junction bases left unmatched: 20. Germline CDR1 and CDR2: TSWWSYY and QGS. The CDR3 loop spans 21 amino acids. RNA was extracted from the cells and then reverse transcribed. The CDR3 regions were amplified by multiplex PCR from V-gene primers to a constant-region primer. TCRdb re-called clones from the multiplex PCR reads using CATT. The data contain 45,000 to 60,000 delta-chain clones, about 16% of them seen just once; the ten biggest clones take up 0.5%. This sample is part of a study of Vδ1+ human thymocytes. Study conclusions and caveats: Highly polyclonal TRG and TRD repertoires with Gaussian CDR3 length distributions appeared in thymus. About 20% of thymic delta-chain sequences were Vdelta2, with few Vdelta3, unlike blood Vdelta1+ controls.

The J gene is TRDJ1, the V gene TRDV1, with 12 bases aligning to TRDD3. The sequence came from a boy under two years old who had congenital heart surgery. The sequenced sample was Vdelta1+ gamma-delta thymocytes from the thymus. Documented subset: FACS-sorted CD3+ TCRalphabeta- TCRVdelta1+ TCRVdelta2- thymocytes. CDR3 nucleotide sequence: TGTGCTCTTGGGCTTCCTTCACGTCGTACTGGGGGATACCTTAGCACCGATAAACTCATCTTT. Residues: CALGLPSRRTGGYLSTDKLIF.